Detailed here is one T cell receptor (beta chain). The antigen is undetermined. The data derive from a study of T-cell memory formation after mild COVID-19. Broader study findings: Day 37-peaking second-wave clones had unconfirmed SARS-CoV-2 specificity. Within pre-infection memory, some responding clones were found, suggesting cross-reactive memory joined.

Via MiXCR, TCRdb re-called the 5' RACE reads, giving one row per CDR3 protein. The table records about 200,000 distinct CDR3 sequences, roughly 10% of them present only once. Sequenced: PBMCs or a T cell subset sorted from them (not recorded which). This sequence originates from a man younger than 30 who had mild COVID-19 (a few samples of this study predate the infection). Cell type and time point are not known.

CDR3 sequence reads: CASSPFMGVEDTQYF. The CDR3, as DNA: TGTGCCAGCAGCCCCTTTATGGGGGTTGAAGATACGCAGTATTTT. The genes are TRBV7-2 and TRBJ2-3; D might be TRBD1 or TRBD2, each matching 5 bases. Germline assignment: CDR1 SGHTA and CDR2 FQGNSA. CDR3 length: 15 residues. With 5 bases removed from V and 5 bases from J, the gap between germline ends came to 17 bases.